The sequence of this T cell receptor (beta chain) was determined in a study of cytomegalovirus exposure and HLA in healthy donors. Study-level results: A later analysis linked a missense variant in DCLRE1C to the trimming of TCR beta V and J genes. Some TCR beta chains (approximately 180 of them) were listed as cytomegalovirus-associated.

On this clone itself: Its antigen is as yet unknown.

This PCR relied on a set of 60 Vbeta primers and 13 Jbeta primers. Clones were sequenced by immunoSEQ multiplex PCR, and TCRdb holds only the in-frame ones, with some missing. The sample includes roughly 72,000 clones. CDR1 SGHAT and CDR2 FQNNGV come from the germline V gene. V shed 2 bases and J shed 0 bases, with 10 bases lying between them. CDR3 length equals 15 residues. Despite likely unrecorded immune exposures, the donors were nominally healthy at the time of sampling. The sequence was collected from a man aged 18 to 29 in good health and CMV-seropositive. The rearrangement joins TRBV11-2 to TRBJ1-2; D may be TRBD1 (5 bases). The sample comprised PBMCs. The CDR3 DNA sequence: TGTGCCAGCAGCTTAAATTGGGGGGCTAACTATGGCTACACCTTC. It codes for CASSLNWGANYGYTF.